This T cell receptor (beta chain) stems from a study of T cell repertoires in cytomegalovirus infection. Study-wide context: Indications came from public TCR beta signatures; they pointed to CMV infection and to a matching HLA type. Study-wide findings and caveats: The ex vivo response was dominated by HLA-C-restricted CMV-specific TCR beta clonotypes. Summed public TCR beta family frequency identified CMV carriers bearing the relevant HLA.

Notes on this clonotype: What it binds is unknown.

TCRdb recomputed calls from the reads with MiXCR, one row per CDR3 protein. This table holds fewer than 300,000 distinct CDR3 sequences, more than 20% found once. V shed 0 bases and J shed 1 base, with 7 bases lying between them. The germline CDR1 and CDR2 sequences are GTSNPN and SVGIG (reference sequence). The CDR3 runs 14 residues. This sequence originates from a human donor in good health (CMV status not recorded). Some clones in this sample may be carry-over from other donors' samples. The rearrangement uses TRBV30 and TRBJ1-3, with D unclear. Sample: PBMCs. The CDR3 loop reads CAWSVRKSGNTIYF. The CDR3 nucleotides read TGTGCCTGGAGTGTACGGAAATCTGGAAACACCATATATTTT.